Given below is one TCR beta chain in context. Within its sample, this clonotype is medium-sized (0.01 to 0.1%). Its antigen remains unidentified. No base-level quality is on record; no much larger clone is a single base apart. These data belong to a study. The reads were generated on an Illumina MiSeq. The public reads were run again by TCRdb, first through fastp at Q25 and then through MiXCR, and only productive beta chains were kept. Rows are combined by CDR3 protein, so each entry shows the most common genes and DNA. The sample records a few thousand distinct CDR3 sequences, approximately 8% of which are singletons. Approximately 9% of the sample is in the top ten clones. From the cysteine through the phenylalanine, the CDR3 covers 15 amino acids. Only CDR3 DNA remains: 45 bases, in frame from the first base. After removal of 4 bases from V and 1 base from J, the junction retains 7 bases not matched to a gene. CDR1 and CDR2, looked up from the germline V gene, are MGHDK and SYGVNS.

The V gene is TRBV25-1 and the J gene is TRBJ2-7, with 7 bases matching TRBD2. Source material: CD4+ T cells from synovial fluid. This TCR derives from a human donor with rheumatoid arthritis. The CDR3 has the sequence CASSGGRAISYEQYF. The DNA sequence is given as TGTGCCAGCAGTGGAGGGAGGGCTATATCCTACGAGCAGTACTTC.